This T cell receptor (beta chain) is drawn from a study of PD-1 blockade in classical Hodgkin lymphoma. Study observations and caveats: Baseline TCR diversity was reportedly lower in newly diagnosed patients than healthy donors.

This table comes from immunoSEQ multiplex PCR, and its TCRdb copy is limited to in-frame clones, with some not included. Among about 96,000 clones listed, about 93% were seen once. The time point was: cycle 4 day 1 (C4D1), after less than 7 weeks of nivolumab. Each and every patient relapsed after autologous stem cell transplantation, and patients got differing brentuximab vedotin exposure. Details on this clone: The antigen is unknown.

The clonotype originates from a human donor with classical Hodgkin lymphoma. Sequenced material: peripheral blood mononuclear cells (PBMCs), taken before the fourth cycle of nivolumab.

CDR3 nucleotides: TGTGCCAGCACCTCCTCTTGGGGGCGACGCACTGAAGCTTTCTTT. Its translation: CASTSSWGRRTEAFF. The chain employs TRBV28 and TRBJ1-1; tentatively, D is TRBD1 (6 bases). This CDR3 is 15 amino acids long. Per the germline V gene, CDR1 is MDHEN and CDR2 is SYDVKM. V was cut by 7 bases and J by 4 bases, with 19 bases left in between.